The present entry profiles one TCR beta chain with its context. Its cognate antigen is unknown. The data derive from a study of T cell responses to AZD1222 COVID-19 vaccine. Sequencing was performed with immunoSEQ multiplex PCR; in TCRdb, only in-frame clones are kept and a portion is missing. The sample yields about 110,000 clones, 86% seen once. Study-level results: Following two doses of AZD1222, Spike-specific TCR breadth and depth rose. The donor cohort was predominantly white British with a female majority, and clonal diversity may have been underestimated.

The sequencing here drew on peripheral blood, taken on day 0 of AZD1222 vaccination. The clonotype was recovered from an adult in good health.

CDR3 protein: CASSFQGRPQHF. The CDR3, as DNA: TGTGCCAGCAGTTTCCAGGGACGGCCCCAGCATTTT. The chain is built from TRBV7-2 and TRBJ1-5, with D possibly being TRBD1 (5 bases). V lost 6 bases to trimming and J lost 9 bases, with 12 bases between them. The CDR3 runs 12 residues. Germline lookup yields CDR1 SGHTA and CDR2 FQGNSA.